This T cell receptor (beta chain) came from a study of blood T cell repertoires in COVID-19. On the study more broadly: Nucleic acid was either cDNA or gDNA, and it came from T cells, B-cell-depleted T cells, or PBMCs.

Repertoires were generated with immunoSEQ multiplex PCR, while TCRdb's copy carries only in-frame clones and drops some. The sample consists of tens of thousands of clones, 80% to 90% of them appearing once. Between the trimmed V and J ends, which lost 5 bases and 2 bases, there was a span of 15 bases. Germline CDR1 SGHNT, CDR2 YYREEE (reference sequence). The CDR3 is made up of 15 amino acids. The chain combines TRBV5-4 with TRBJ2-3, with a tentative D call TRBD1 (6 bases). This sequence was found in a human donor in a cohort sampled during active COVID-19. The donor label of this sample is uncertain. The specimen was peripheral blood. For the CDR3, the DNA is TGTGCCAGCAGAACGGACAGCTCGTACACAGATACGCAGTATTTT. Translated: CASRTDSSYTDTQYF.